This T cell receptor beta chain comes out of a study of regulatory T cells in long-lasting Graves disease. Study-wide results and caveats: Persistent-disease Graves' patients showed less TCR diversity than new cases. Favoring TRBV28, TRBJ1-2 and TRBJ2-5 was a feature seen in persistent disease. New patients shared roughly 1,000 public clonotypes, and persistent patients shared more, with about 2,700.

Time point given: persistent/refractory GD, antithyroid drugs over 5 years with positive TRAb. Isolated PBMC RNA provided the starting material for the TCR library. Recruitment took place at an endocrinology department in Xi'an, China. Germline V gene lookup returns CDR1 PRHDT and CDR2 FYEKMQ (reference sequence). Trimming stripped 2 bases from V and 2 bases from J, with 1 base between. The CDR3 has 13 amino acids. The table lists this clonotype with many counts. What it binds is not known. HTBI primers from iRepertoire and Arm-PCR of CDR3 regions yielded the TCR beta libraries. Each CDR3 protein gets one entry after TCRdb re-called the multiplex PCR reads with MiXCR. The sample lists over 300,000 distinct CDR3 sequences, about 19% occurring once.

The chain combines TRBV13 with TRBJ2-6; D remains ambiguous. This TCR came from a female donor with Graves disease. The starting material was peripheral blood mononuclear cells (PBMCs), obtained when the disease was refractory, from a patient treated with antithyroid drugs. The DNA for the CDR3 is TGTGCCAGCAGCTTACCTGGGGCCAACGTCCTGACTTTC. This codes for CASSLPGANVLTF.